Sequencing of this T cell receptor beta chain was carried out in a study of sequential checkpoint blockade in melanoma. Study-wide background: After both sequences, patients received maintenance nivolumab. DNA from some 84 pretreatment tumor samples underwent TCRβ immunosequencing. After nivolumab or ipilimumab alone, 20 to 25 patients had week-13 rebiopsies.

The treatment was: randomized to nivolumab then ipilimumab (arm A) or the reverse (arm B). This clone was detected only a few times. From germline, CDR1 is SGDLS and CDR2 YYNGEE. V was cut by 0 bases and J by 2 bases, with 4 bases left in between. There are 13 residues in the CDR3. Profiled with immunoSEQ multiplex PCR; TCRdb holds only in-frame clones, not every one. The sample has around 37,000 clones, roughly 32% seen once. Sample: tumor tissue (inferred from file names), taken from a patient given nivolumab and ipilimumab in sequence. The clonotype comes from a human donor with melanoma. The rearrangement uses TRBV9 and TRBJ2-3, with no clear D. CDR3 loop: CASSVGYTDTQYF. The DNA of the CDR3 is TGTGCCAGCAGCGTAGGCTACACAGATACGCAGTATTTT.